Below, 13 T cell receptor beta chains from the same sample are listed, as sequenced in a study of patients and donors after allogeneic stem cell transplantation. TCRdb recomputed calls from the RT-PCR reads with MiXCR, one row per CDR3 protein. The sample lists about 160,000 distinct CDR3 sequences, about 36% seen once, with 50% in the top ten. The sequenced sample was blood, either unsorted or a sorted T cell fraction (not recorded which). All receptors derive from a human donor who was either an allogeneic HSCT recipient or a stem cell or donor lymphocyte infusion donor (not recorded which). It is not recorded whose cells these are; they may come from a transplant donor.

The chain has TRBV5-6 and TRBJ1-2, with D possibly matching TRBD1 (5 bases). This CDR3 is built from 14 residues. Trimming cost V 4 bases and J 3 bases, with 13 bases left between them. Germline CDR1 and CDR2: SGHDT and YYEEEE. The CDR3 DNA reads TGTGCCAGCAGCGCAAACTGGGGCGACTATGGCTACACCTTC. Translating it yields CASSANWGDYGYTF. Using reference TRBV5-6 and TRBJ1-2 for the parts outside the CDR3, the full variable domain is DAGVTQSPTHLIKTRGQQVTLRCSPKSGHDTVSWYQQALGQGPQFIFQYYEEEERQRGNFPDRFSGHQFPNYSSELNVNALLLGDSALYLCASSANWGDYGYTFGSGTRLTVV.

This chain links TRBV3-1 with TRBJ2-7; 16 bases fit TRBD2. CDR1 LGHDT and CDR2 YNNKEL come from the germline V gene (reference sequence). The length of the CDR3 is 15 residues. V dropped 3 bases and J dropped 6; count of bases not matched to a gene: 2. CDR3 region: CASSHGTSGGAEQYF. The DNA for the CDR3 is TGTGCCAGCAGCCACGGGACTAGCGGGGGGGCCGAGCAGTACTTC.

The chain is built from TRBV7-2 and TRBJ1-2; no reliable D call. The CDR3 runs to 16 residues. Germline-derived CDR1 and CDR2 are SGHTA and FQGNSA. V was clipped by 5 bases and J by 0 bases, with 16 bases between them. CDR3 DNA sequence: TGTGCCAGCAGCAAACCAGAGCTGGTGACTAACTATGGCTACACCTTC. It encodes CASSKPELVTNYGYTF.

For the CDR3, the DNA is TGTGCCAGCAGCCTCACCCGGGACAGCACCTACGAGCAGTACGTC. As protein: CASSLTRDSTYEQYV. The rearrangement uses TRBV6-5 and TRBJ2-7; TRBD1 matches at 7 bases. The CDR3 runs 15 residues. J was trimmed by 2 bases and V by 6 bases; bases with no gene match: 10. In germline, CDR1 is MNHEY, CDR2 SVGAGI.

Regarding this clonotype: One end of the junction fails to match germline, which may point to a read error. The chain combines TRBV6-1 with TRBJ1-2; 9 bases fit TRBD1. CDR1 and CDR2 from the germline V gene are MNHNS and SASEGT. The CDR3 is 15 amino acids. CDR3 amino acids: CASTTGTGTYYVYTF. CDR3 coding DNA: TGTGCCAGCACTACCGGGACAGGGACGTACTATGTCTACACCTTC.

This chain uses TRBV4-2 with TRBJ1-6; tentative D call: TRBD1 (5 bases). Germline assignment: CDR1 LGHNA and CDR2 YNFKEQ. The V gene lost 5 bases and the J gene lost 0 bases, with 14 bases spanning the gap. This CDR3 contains 17 residues. CDR3 amino acids: CASSYGGTTSYNSPLHF. The CDR3 DNA reads as TGTGCCAGCAGCTACGGGGGTACTACCTCCTATAATTCACCCCTCCACTTT.

This clonotype occurred a few times. The rearrangement joins TRBV4-2 to TRBJ1-2, with D perhaps TRBD1 (5 bases). V dropped 6 bases and J dropped 2 bases, with 7 bases sitting between them. Per germline, CDR1 LGHNA and CDR2 YNFKEQ. CDR3 length equals 12 residues. The CDR3 here is CASRQGNYGYTF. CDR3 DNA: TGTGCCAGCAGGCAGGGAAACTATGGCTACACCTTC.

The rearrangement links TRBV5-4 to TRBJ1-4, with 8 bases fitting TRBD1. The CDR3 contains 15 residues. Germline CDR1 SGHNT, CDR2 YYREEE (reference sequence). The V and J ends lost 5 bases and 1 base, in that order; junction bases with no gene match: 4. The CDR3 DNA is TGTGCCAGCAGTCCGACAGGGGAAACTAATGAAAAACTGTTTTTT. Translating it yields CASSPTGETNEKLFF.

This clonotype showed up just a few times. The chain recombines TRBV6-6 with TRBJ1-2; 7 positions match TRBD1. Trimming took 1 base from V and 0 from J; bases not matched to a gene: 5. There are 16 residues in the CDR3. In germline, CDR1 is MNHNY, CDR2 SVGAGI (reference sequence). The CDR3 DNA sequence: TGTGCCAGCAGTTACTGGCAGGGGACAGCTAACTATGGCTACACCTTC. This sequence encodes CASSYWQGTANYGYTF.

This chain connects TRBV9 to TRBJ1-6; D gene unclear. V dropped 0 bases and J dropped 7 bases, with 14 bases sitting between them. Germline assignment: CDR1 SGDLS and CDR2 YYNGEE. The CDR3 runs 16 residues. The CDR3 is CASSVAGGGSNSPLHF. CDR3 in DNA: TGTGCCAGCAGCGTAGCTGGTGGCGGCAGCAATTCACCCCTCCACTTT.

Only a few counts were recorded for this clonotype. The chain's CDR3 is CAGSGRAGETQYF. The DNA of the CDR3 is TGTGCCGGCTCTGGGCGGGCAGGAGAGACCCAGTACTTC. V usage is TRBV28 and J usage is TRBJ2-5; the D gene is possibly TRBD2 (5 bases). Germline CDR1 is MDHEN and CDR2 is SYDVKM. V lost 11 bases to trimming and J lost 4 bases, with 17 bases between them. CDR3 length: 13 residues.

This clonotype was observed a few times. This rearrangement joins TRBV13 to TRBJ1-1; D is unresolved. Trimming pared 0 bases from V and 10 bases from J, leaving 9 bases between. This CDR3 spans 12 amino acids. Germline-derived CDR1 and CDR2 are PRHDT and FYEKMQ (reference sequence). The CDR3 DNA sequence: TGTGCCAGCAGCTTAGGGTTCCAAGTAGCTTTCTTT. This gives the protein CASSLGFQVAFF.

This clonotype was found once. The chain employs TRBV11-2 and TRBJ2-3, with unresolved D. This CDR3 is 16 amino acids long. Trimming left V 5 bases short and J 2 bases short, with 17 bases between. The germline V gene has CDR1 SGHAT and CDR2 FQNNGV. This CDR3 is CASSDLRKAITDTQYF. CDR3 DNA sequence: TGTGCCAGCAGCGACCTAAGGAAGGCTATCACAGATACGCAGTATTTT.